The clone carrying this T cell receptor (beta chain) was counted only a few times. The CDR3 sequence is 15 residues long. V gave up 3 bases and J gave up 8 bases, with 19 bases separating them. Germline V gene data show CDR1 as MGHDK and CDR2 as SYGVNS. Genomic DNA constituted the template upon which TCR beta VDJ and CDR3 profiling was performed. MiXCR was run by TCRdb on the reads, yielding one entry per CDR3 protein. The sample records approximately 130,000 distinct CDR3 sequences, around two fifths being singletons. The data were obtained in a study of CD8+CD57+ T cells in acquired aplastic anemia. The wider study: The mean DNA yield obtained from sorted CD4+ and CD8+ cells came to around 3 ug.

The chain employs TRBV25-1 and TRBJ1-2; TRBD1 is a possible D gene (5 bases). Material: sorted CD4+, CD8+, or CD8+CD57+ T cells (not recorded which) from PBMCs. This sequence was found in a human donor in good health, serving as a control. In nucleotides, the CDR3 is TGTGCCAGCAGTGAGGCCCGGGGGGTCATCCGCGGCTACACCTTC. This encodes CASSEARGVIRGYTF.